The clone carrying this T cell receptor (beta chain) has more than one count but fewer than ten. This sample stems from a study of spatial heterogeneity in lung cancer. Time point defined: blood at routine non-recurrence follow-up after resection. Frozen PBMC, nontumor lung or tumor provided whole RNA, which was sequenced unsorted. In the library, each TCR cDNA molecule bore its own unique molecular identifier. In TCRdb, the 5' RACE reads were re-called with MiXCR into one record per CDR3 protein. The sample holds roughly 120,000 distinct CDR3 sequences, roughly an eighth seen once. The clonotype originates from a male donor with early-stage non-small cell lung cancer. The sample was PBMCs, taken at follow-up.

CDR3 loop: CSAGTSGAHTQYF. CDR3 nucleotides: TGCAGTGCCGGGACTAGCGGGGCCCATACGCAGTATTTT. V and J are TRBV20-1 and TRBJ2-3; 13 bases are shared with TRBD2. The CDR3 has 13 amino acids. The J segment lost 7 bases and the V segment lost 6 bases, leaving 4 bases of the junction unmatched. CDR1 and CDR2 from the germline V gene are DFQATT and SNEGSKA (reference sequence).